One sample yielded the 20 T cell receptor beta chains listed below, sequenced in a study of T cells in Graves' hyperthyroidism and ophthalmopathy. TCR beta CDR3 regions were amplified from RNA transcripts. The HTBI primer set served for first-round RT-PCR of the TCR CDR3. TCRdb called the multiplex PCR reads again in MiXCR, with one record for every CDR3 protein. The sample lists some 300,000 distinct CDR3 sequences; more than 10% were seen once. Sample: blood. The origin of the receptors is a woman in her twenties or thirties with Graves' hyperthyroidism that later progressed to Graves' ophthalmopathy.

This clonotype showed up many times. This chain links TRBV27 with TRBJ2-7; 8 bases are shared with TRBD1. The junction had 8 bases not matched to a gene; V was cut back by 6 bases and J by 4 bases. Germline V gene data show CDR1 as MNHEY and CDR2 as SMNVEV (reference sequence). The CDR3 sequence is 14 residues long. The DNA for the CDR3 is TGTGCCAGCAGGGATACAGGGGGTCGATACGAGCAGTACTTC. This sequence encodes CASRDTGGRYEQYF.

This clonotype was seen repeatedly, ten times or more. One junction end does not reproduce the germline sequence, and a read error may be involved. The rearrangement links TRBV11-2 to TRBJ2-1; TRBD2 agrees at 10 bases. The V gene's germline CDR1 is SGHAT and CDR2 FQNNGV. CDR3 length: 20 amino acids. The CDR3 sequence: CASSLDISLAGVWTHNEQFF. CDR3 nucleotide sequence: TGTGCCAGCAGTTTAGATATTTCCCTAGCGGGAGTATGGACCCACAATGAGCAGTTCTTC.

This clonotype was detected many times. V usage is TRBV30 and J usage is TRBJ1-5, with a possible D match to TRBD1 (5 bases). The CDR3 has 13 amino acids. Deletions cut 2 bases from V and 1 base from J, with 6 bases between. Germline CDR1 is GTSNPN and CDR2 is SVGIG (reference sequence). The CDR3 loop reads CAWSRGSNQPQHF. The CDR3 DNA follows: TGTGCCTGGAGTAGGGGAAGCAATCAGCCCCAGCATTTT.

This clonotype was seen at least ten times. The chain carries TRBV14 and TRBJ2-3; D tentatively reads TRBD1 or TRBD2 (5 bases each). V shed 2 bases and J shed 3 bases, with 12 bases lying between them. The germline V gene encodes CDR1 SGHDN and CDR2 FVKESK. This CDR3 contains 15 residues. CDR3 loop: CASSQRGEGTDTQYF. CDR3 sequence (DNA): TGTGCCAGCAGCCAACGAGGGGAAGGGACAGATACGCAGTATTTT.

This clonotype was seen ten or more times. V is TRBV20-1 and J is TRBJ1-2; D is perhaps TRBD1 (5 bases). Germline CDR1 is DFQATT and CDR2 is SNEGSKA (reference sequence). V lost 3 bases to trimming and J lost 2 bases, with 13 bases between them. This CDR3 spans 14 amino acids. In DNA form, the CDR3 reads TGCAGTGCTAGTGACCCAGGGCGCAACTATGGCTACACCTTC. Its translation is CSASDPGRNYGYTF.

This clonotype was seen repeatedly, ten times or more. The chain employs TRBV7-9 and TRBJ1-1; the match to TRBD1 covers 8 bases. The CDR3 covers 15 residues. Looked up from germline, CDR1 is SEHNR and CDR2 is FQNEAQ (reference sequence). V lost 1 base and J lost 3; bases outside the gene matches: 4. The DNA for the CDR3 is TGTGCCAGCAGCTTAGGGGACAGGCTATACACTGAAGCTTTCTTT. Translating gives CASSLGDRLYTEAFF.

This clonotype was seen repeatedly, ten times or more. This chain links TRBV7-8 with TRBJ2-7; D gene unclear. The ends were cut back, 0 bases at V and 5 bases at J, with 8 bases in the middle. The CDR3 consists of 13 residues. Germline CDR1 reads SGHVS; CDR2 reads FQNEAQ. The DNA for the CDR3 is TGTGCCAGCAGCTTAGCATCGAGGAACGAGCAGTACTTC. It specifies CASSLASRNEQYF.

This clonotype occurred many times. The rearrangement links TRBV12-3 or TRBV12-4 to TRBJ2-1; 12 bases match TRBD2. The CDR3 spans 15 residues. The J segment lost 7 bases and the V segment lost 3 bases, leaving 4 bases of the junction unmatched. CDR3 protein: CASSFSTSGGNEQFF. The DNA for the CDR3 is TGTGCCAGCAGTTTTTCGACTAGCGGGGGTAATGAGCAGTTCTTC.

The rearrangement links TRBV18 to TRBJ2-6; D gene uncertain. Germline assignment: CDR1 KGHSH and CDR2 LQKENI. V lost 4 bases, J lost 0 bases, and 7 bases lay in between. The CDR3 has 15 amino acids. The CDR3, as DNA: TGTGCCAGCTCACGAGAAAACTCTGGGGCCAACGTCCTGACTTTC. The encoded protein is CASSRENSGANVLTF.

This clonotype appeared many times. A much more abundant neighbour one base away suggests this may be a read error. V gene TRBV7-8 combines with J gene TRBJ2-7; D ambiguous. V was pared by 2 bases and J by 3 bases, with 2 bases between. The CDR3 runs to 11 residues. CDR1 and CDR2 (germline): SGHVS, FQNEAQ. The CDR3 DNA sequence: TGTGCCAGCAGCTTATTCTACGAGCAGTACTTC. The encoded protein is CASSLFYEQYF.

This clonotype has only a few counts. The chain combines TRBV11-2 with TRBJ2-4, with a possible D match to TRBD2 (6 bases). The germline gives CDR1 SGHAT, CDR2 FQNNGV. V dropped 4 bases and J dropped 6 bases, with 10 bases sitting between them. This CDR3 is built from 13 residues. CDR3 nucleotide sequence: TGTGCCAGCAGCTCGGGAGTGGGAAACATTCAGTACTTC. Amino acid sequence: CASSSGVGNIQYF.

This clonotype was counted ten times or more. In DNA, the CDR3 is TGTGCCAGTAGTATACTTGATAGCAATCAGCCCCAGCATTTT. Translation gives CASSILDSNQPQHF. The rearrangement uses TRBV19 and TRBJ1-5; D gene uncertain. The CDR3 extends over 14 amino acids. CDR1 is LNHDA and CDR2 is SQIVND in the germline V gene (reference sequence). The V and J ends lost 2 bases and 0 bases respectively, with 5 bases between them.

Notes on this clonotype: A much larger clone lies one base from this, so it may be a read error. The chain links TRBV5-8 to TRBJ1-1; 10 bases line up with TRBD1. Germline lookup yields CDR1 SGHTS and CDR2 YDEGEE. This CDR3 contains 14 residues. CDR3 residues: CAGSRGQGVSEAFF. CDR3 DNA: TGTGCCGGCAGCCGAGGACAGGGGGTGTCTGAAGCTTTCTTT.

The gene calls are TRBV4-1 and TRBJ2-2, with D tentatively TRBD2 (5 bases). Germline CDR1 reads MGHRA; CDR2 reads YSYEKL. CDR3 length: 17 residues. Trimming took off 4 bases at V and 4 bases at J, with 19 bases between the two ends. The CDR3 loop reads CASSRATGLFGTGELFF. CDR3 DNA: TGCGCCAGCAGCCGGGCGACTGGACTCTTTGGCACCGGGGAGCTGTTTTTT.

This clonotype has ten or more counts. This chain joins TRBV6-2 or TRBV6-3 and TRBJ2-2; D is undetermined. The V and J ends lost 5 bases and 8 bases respectively, with 15 bases between them. This CDR3 contains 14 residues. CDR1 is MNHEY and CDR2 is SVGEGT in the germline V gene. CDR3 sequence (DNA): TGTGCCAGCAGTCGCGGACCCAGCCTAGGGGAGCTGTTTTTT. Translated: CASSRGPSLGELFF.

This clonotype was seen repeatedly, ten times or more. This sequence joins TRBV30 and TRBJ2-4; D is uncertain. Germline V CDR1 and CDR2: GTSNPN, SVGIG (reference sequence). This CDR3 is 12 amino acids long. V shed 3 bases and J shed 6 bases, with 9 bases lying between them. The CDR3 sequence is CAWRESLNIQYF. The CDR3 DNA sequence: TGTGCCTGGAGGGAGTCCCTAAACATTCAGTACTTC.

The table lists this clonotype with many counts. This chain links TRBV12-3 or TRBV12-4 with TRBJ2-7; no definite D call. The CDR3 runs to 14 residues. V was pared by 4 bases and J by 6 bases, with 16 bases between. The CDR3: CASSYPWGVSEQYF. CDR3 DNA sequence: TGTGCCAGCAGTTACCCCTGGGGTGTGAGCGAGCAGTACTTC.

This clonotype was picked up a small number of times. This chain connects TRBV5-1 to TRBJ2-3; D unclear. V gave up 5 bases and J gave up 2 bases, with 15 bases separating them. The CDR3 runs to 15 residues. In germline, CDR1 is SGHRS, CDR2 YFSETQ. CDR3 region: CASRVLRRDTDTQYF. The CDR3 nucleotides are TGCGCCAGCAGAGTCCTACGGAGAGACACAGATACGCAGTATTTT.

This clonotype showed up many times. The gene calls are TRBV7-8 and TRBJ2-2; D gene ambiguous. Germline lookup yields CDR1 SGHVS and CDR2 FQNEAQ. This CDR3 comprises 16 residues. V gave up 2 bases and J gave up 1 base, with 11 bases separating them. CDR3 amino acids: CASSLMEKLNTGELFF. Here the CDR3 DNA reads TGTGCCAGCAGCTTAATGGAGAAATTGAACACCGGGGAGCTGTTTTTT.

This clonotype was found many times. V is TRBV28 and J is TRBJ1-4; no firm D call. The germline V gene encodes CDR1 MDHEN and CDR2 SYDVKM. This CDR3 spans 14 amino acids. The V gene lost 2 bases and the J gene lost 7 bases, with 11 bases spanning the gap. Here the CDR3 reads CASSLPGIGEKLFF. CDR3 nucleotides: TGTGCCAGCAGTTTACCGGGGATTGGTGAAAAACTGTTTTTT.